The 9 T cell receptor beta chains reported below all come from one sample, sequenced in a study of control samples from healthy donors and cancer patients (dated by TCRdb to 2020 to 2021). Library creation used the immunoSEQ multiplex PCR assay. TCRdb re-hosts the immuneACCESS table, in-frame sequences only. Its copies lack some clones; in the studies checked, an unresolved V gene accounts for under half of them, and the cause for the rest is not known. The sample contains 100,000 or so clones, roughly four fifths of them found a single time. In total, the top ten clones hold approximately 9.8% of the sample. Source material: blood. All receptors come from a woman between 55 and 75 years old in good health.

This clone was seen a handful of times. Additional DNA sequences in this sample encode the identical CDR3. The rearrangement links TRBV10-2 to TRBJ2-7, with D maybe TRBD1 (6 bases). V was trimmed by 0 bases and J by 2 bases, leaving 8 bases between them. This CDR3 is built from 14 residues. The germline gives CDR1 WSHSY, CDR2 SAAADI. The CDR3 loop is CASSESWGPYEQYF. The CDR3 DNA sequence: TGCGCCAGCAGTGAGTCGTGGGGGCCCTACGAGCAGTACTTC.

Here the CDR3 DNA reads TGCGCCAGCAGCTTGGGTCAGTCGACCGGGGAGCTGTTTTTT. Protein sequence: CASSLGQSTGELFF. The genes are TRBV5-1 and TRBJ2-2; D remains ambiguous. Germline V gives CDR1 SGHRS, CDR2 YFSETQ. The ends were cut back, 0 bases at V and 5 bases at J, with 8 bases in the middle. This CDR3 region has 14 residues.

This chain connects TRBV4-1 to TRBJ2-1; 8 nucleotides align to TRBD2. The CDR3 has 17 residues. The V segment lost 0 bases and the J segment 4 bases; nucleotides outside the gene matches: 8. The germline V gene encodes CDR1 MGHRA and CDR2 YSYEKL. The CDR3 DNA sequence: TGCGCCAGCAGCCAAGATCGGAGTAGCGGGGCGTACAATGAGCAGTTCTTC. Protein: CASSQDRSSGAYNEQFF.

This chain joins TRBV7-8 and TRBJ2-5; perhaps TRBD2 as D (6 bases). This CDR3 is built from 15 residues. The V gene's germline CDR1 is SGHVS and CDR2 FQNEAQ. Trimming took 1 base from V and 4 from J, leaving 13 bases between them. The CDR3 here is CASSLGLGLGETQYF. The DNA for the CDR3 is TGTGCCAGCAGCTTAGGACTAGGCCTCGGAGAGACCCAGTACTTC.

This clone was seen a single time. The chain combines TRBV10-3 with TRBJ1-4, with D unresolved. There are 11 residues in the CDR3. V lost 3 bases to trimming and J lost 10 bases, with 6 bases between them. The germline V gene has CDR1 ENHRY and CDR2 SYGVKD. This CDR3 is CAISDGSKLFF. CDR3 bases: TGTGCCATCAGTGATGGTTCAAAACTGTTTTTT.

This clone has a handful of counts. J is TRBJ2-2 and V is TRBV6-2 or TRBV6-3, with TRBD1 matching over 12 bases. The junction had 4 bases not matched to a gene; V was cut back by 5 bases and J by 6 bases. CDR1 is MNHEY and CDR2 is SVGEGT in the germline V gene. This CDR3 spans 15 amino acids. CDR3 coding DNA: TGTGCCAGCAGTGGGACAGGGGGCTTGGCCGGGGAGCTGTTTTTT. This translates into CASSGTGGLAGELFF.

V usage is TRBV5-6 and J usage is TRBJ2-3; D is uncertain. V shed 1 base and J shed 10 bases, with 10 bases lying between them. This CDR3 spans 12 amino acids. Looked up from germline, CDR1 is SGHDT and CDR2 is YYEEEE. The CDR3 here is CASSLLQAAQYF. CDR3 sequence (DNA): TGTGCCAGCAGCTTGCTGCAGGCAGCGCAGTATTTT. The full variable domain, with the rest looked up from reference TRBV5-6 and TRBJ2-3, is DAGVTQSPTHLIKTRGQQVTLRCSPKSGHDTVSWYQQALGQGPQFIFQYYEEEERQRGNFPDRFSGHQFPNYSSELNVNALLLGDSALYLCASSLLQAAQYFGPGTRLTVL.

The chain recombines TRBV7-2 with TRBJ1-1; tentatively, D is TRBD1 (6 bases). The CDR3 has 14 residues. Germline CDR1 is SGHTA and CDR2 is FQGNSA. Trimming pared 5 bases from V and 8 bases from J, leaving 18 bases between. CDR3 sequence reads: CASSILDSRFEAFF. The CDR3 region has the DNA TGTGCCAGCAGCATCCTGGACAGTCGTTTCGAAGCTTTCTTT.

The chain combines TRBV15 with TRBJ1-2; possible D gene TRBD1, 5 bases. The CDR3 is 15 residues long. V was clipped by 3 bases and J by 4 bases, with 15 bases between them. CDR1 and CDR2 (germline): LNHNV, YYDKDF (reference sequence). CDR3 amino acids: CATSSDREFPYGYTF. CDR3 coding DNA: TGTGCCACCAGCAGTGACAGAGAATTCCCCTATGGCTACACCTTC.